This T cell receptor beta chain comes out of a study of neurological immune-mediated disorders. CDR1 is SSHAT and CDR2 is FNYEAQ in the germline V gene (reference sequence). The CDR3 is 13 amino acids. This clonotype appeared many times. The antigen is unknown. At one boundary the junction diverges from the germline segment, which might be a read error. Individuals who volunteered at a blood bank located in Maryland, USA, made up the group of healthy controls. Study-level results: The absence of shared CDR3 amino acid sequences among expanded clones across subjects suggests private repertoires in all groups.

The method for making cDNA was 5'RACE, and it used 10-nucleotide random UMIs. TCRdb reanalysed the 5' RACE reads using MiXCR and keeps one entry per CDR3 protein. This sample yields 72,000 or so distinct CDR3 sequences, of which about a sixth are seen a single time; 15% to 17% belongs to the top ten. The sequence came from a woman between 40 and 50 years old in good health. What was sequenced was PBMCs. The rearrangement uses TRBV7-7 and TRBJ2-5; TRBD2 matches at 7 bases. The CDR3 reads CASSLTSAETQYF. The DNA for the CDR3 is TGTGCTAGCAGCTTAACTAGCGCTGAGACCCAGTACTTC.